Given below is one TCR beta chain in context. The antigen remains unidentified. The sample belongs to a study of cytomegalovirus exposure and HLA in healthy donors. Study outcomes and limitations: TCR clusters originating in the first cohort tended to co-occur in the 100 to 150 validation repertoires, according to a later analysis.

Trimming took 4 bases from V and 3 from J; bases not matched to a gene: 2. The CDR3 is 13 residues long. Germline V gene data show CDR1 as MNHNS and CDR2 as SASEGT. Some clones are missing from TCRdb's copy, which holds only in-frame ones; the method was immunoSEQ multiplex PCR. The profile shows 75,000 to 90,000 clones, almost 97% of them singletons. This TCR was sampled from a man between 18 and 29 years old in good health and CMV-seropositive. The V and J genes are TRBV6-1 and TRBJ2-5; 7 nucleotides match TRBD1. Material: PBMCs. CDR3 sequence: CASSGGQKETQYF. In DNA, the CDR3 is TGTGCCAGCAGTGGGGGACAGAAAGAGACCCAGTACTTC.